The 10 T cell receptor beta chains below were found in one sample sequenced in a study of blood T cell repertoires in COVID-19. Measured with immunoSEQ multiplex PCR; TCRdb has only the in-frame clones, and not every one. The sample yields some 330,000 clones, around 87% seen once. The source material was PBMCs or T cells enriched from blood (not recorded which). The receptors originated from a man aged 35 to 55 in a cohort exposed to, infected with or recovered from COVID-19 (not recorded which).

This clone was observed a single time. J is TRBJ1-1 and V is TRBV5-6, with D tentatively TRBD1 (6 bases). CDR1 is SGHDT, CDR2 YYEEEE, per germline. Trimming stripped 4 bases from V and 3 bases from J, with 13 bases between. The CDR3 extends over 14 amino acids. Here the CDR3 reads CASSLRGRDTEAFF. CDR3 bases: TGTGCCAGCAGCCTGAGGGGGAGGGACACTGAAGCTTTCTTT.

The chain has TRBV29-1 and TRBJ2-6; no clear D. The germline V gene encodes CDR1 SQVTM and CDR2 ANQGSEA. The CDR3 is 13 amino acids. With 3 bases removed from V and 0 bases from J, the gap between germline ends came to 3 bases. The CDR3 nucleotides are TGCAGCGTTGACCTCTCTGGGGCCAACGTCCTGACTTTC. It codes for CSVDLSGANVLTF.

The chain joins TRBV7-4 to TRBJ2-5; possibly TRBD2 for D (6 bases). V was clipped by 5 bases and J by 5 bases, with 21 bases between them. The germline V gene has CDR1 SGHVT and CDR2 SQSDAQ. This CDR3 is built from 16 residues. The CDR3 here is CASSNNTGSAGETQYF. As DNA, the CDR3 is TGTGCCAGCAGCAACAATACCGGGAGTGCTGGCGAGACCCAGTACTTC.

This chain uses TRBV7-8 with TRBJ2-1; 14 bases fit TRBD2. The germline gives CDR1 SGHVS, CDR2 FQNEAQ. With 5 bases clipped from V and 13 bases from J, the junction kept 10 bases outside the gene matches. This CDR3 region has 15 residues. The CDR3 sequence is CASSPSGGTSGSQFF. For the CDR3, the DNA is TGTGCCAGCAGCCCCAGCGGTGGGACTAGCGGGAGTCAGTTCTTC.

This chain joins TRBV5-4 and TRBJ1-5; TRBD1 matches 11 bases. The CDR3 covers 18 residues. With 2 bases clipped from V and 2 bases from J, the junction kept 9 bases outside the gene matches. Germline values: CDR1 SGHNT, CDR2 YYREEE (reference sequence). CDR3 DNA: TGTGCCAGCAGCTTTATGGGGACAGGGGGATTGGGCAATCAGCCCCAGCATTTT. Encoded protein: CASSFMGTGGLGNQPQHF.

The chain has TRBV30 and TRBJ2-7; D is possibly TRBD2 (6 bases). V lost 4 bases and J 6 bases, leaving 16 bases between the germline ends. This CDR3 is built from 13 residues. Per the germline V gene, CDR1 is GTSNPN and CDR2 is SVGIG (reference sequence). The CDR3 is CAWNLMTSSEQYF. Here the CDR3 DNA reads TGTGCCTGGAACCTAATGACTAGTTCCGAGCAGTACTTC.

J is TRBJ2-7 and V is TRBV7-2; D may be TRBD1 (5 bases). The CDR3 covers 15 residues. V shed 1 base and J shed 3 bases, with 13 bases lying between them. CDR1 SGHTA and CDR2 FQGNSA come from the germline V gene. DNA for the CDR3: TGTGCCAGCAGCTTAGGGGGCGGAGTAGTCTACGAGCAGTACTTC. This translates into CASSLGGGVVYEQYF.

The chain's CDR3 is CASSEQGNEQYF. The CDR3, as DNA: TGTGCCAGCAGCGAACAGGGGAACGAGCAGTACTTC. This chain uses TRBV9 with TRBJ2-7; 7 bases are a match to TRBD1. Per germline, CDR1 SGDLS and CDR2 YYNGEE. This CDR3 spans 12 amino acids. V trimming: 3 bases; J trimming: 5 bases; junction bases outside the gene matches: 2.

This CDR3 reads CASSFRRTSVNEQFF. DNA for the CDR3: TGTGCCAGCAGCTTTCGGAGAACTAGCGTCAATGAGCAGTTCTTC. The V and J genes are TRBV5-4 and TRBJ2-1, with 7 bases that match TRBD2. The V and J ends lost 2 bases and 6 bases, in that order; junction bases with no gene match: 8. Germline-derived CDR1 and CDR2 are SGHNT and YYREEE (reference sequence). This CDR3 is built from 15 residues. Variable domain in full (rest from reference TRBV5-4 and TRBJ2-1): ETGVTQSPTHLIKTRGQQVTLRCSSQSGHNTVSWYQQALGQGPQFIFQYYREEENGRGNFPPRFSGLQFPNYSSELNVNALELDDSALYLCASSFRRTSVNEQFFGPGTRLTVL.

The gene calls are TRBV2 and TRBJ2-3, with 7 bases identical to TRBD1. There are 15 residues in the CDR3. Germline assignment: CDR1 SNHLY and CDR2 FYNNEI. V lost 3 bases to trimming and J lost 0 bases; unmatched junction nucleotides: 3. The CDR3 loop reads CASSDLGQSTDTQYF. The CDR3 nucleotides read TGTGCCAGCAGTGATTTGGGACAGAGCACAGATACGCAGTATTTT.